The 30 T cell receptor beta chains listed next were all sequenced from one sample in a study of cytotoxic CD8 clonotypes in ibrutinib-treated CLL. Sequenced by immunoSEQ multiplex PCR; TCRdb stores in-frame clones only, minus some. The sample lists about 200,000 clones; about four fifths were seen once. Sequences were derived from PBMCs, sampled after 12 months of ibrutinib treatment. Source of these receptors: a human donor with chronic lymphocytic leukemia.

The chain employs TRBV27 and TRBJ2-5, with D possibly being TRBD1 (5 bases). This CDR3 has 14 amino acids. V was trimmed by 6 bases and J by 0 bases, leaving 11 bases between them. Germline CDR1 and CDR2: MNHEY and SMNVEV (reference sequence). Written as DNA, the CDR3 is TGTGCCAGCAGAACAGGACAAGACCAAGAGACCCAGTACTTC. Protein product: CASRTGQDQETQYF.

The CDR3 protein is CASSLRMGTIYF. CDR3 in DNA: TGTGCCAGCAGCCTTAGGATGGGCACCATATATTTT. V gene TRBV5-7 combines with J gene TRBJ1-3; D gene uncertain. TRBV5-7 is given ORF status, its function remaining uncertain. The CDR3 consists of 12 residues. V dropped 4 bases and J dropped 9 bases, with 11 bases sitting between them.

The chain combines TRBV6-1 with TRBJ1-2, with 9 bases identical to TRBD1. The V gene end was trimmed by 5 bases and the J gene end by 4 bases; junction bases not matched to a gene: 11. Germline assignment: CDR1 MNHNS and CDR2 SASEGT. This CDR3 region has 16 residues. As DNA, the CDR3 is TGTGCCAGCAGTAAAGGGTGGACAGGGGCCTCCTATGGCTACACCTTC. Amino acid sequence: CASSKGWTGASYGYTF.

CDR3 DNA: TGTGCCACCAGCATCGCCCTTGGAGCGGGGGACGAGCAGTACTTC. Translating it yields CATSIALGAGDEQYF. The rearrangement joins TRBV15 to TRBJ2-7, with 8 nucleotides matching TRBD2. V lost 4 bases, J lost 5 bases, and 10 bases stayed unmatched. CDR1 and CDR2 (germline): LNHNV, YYDKDF (reference sequence). The CDR3 sequence is 15 residues long.

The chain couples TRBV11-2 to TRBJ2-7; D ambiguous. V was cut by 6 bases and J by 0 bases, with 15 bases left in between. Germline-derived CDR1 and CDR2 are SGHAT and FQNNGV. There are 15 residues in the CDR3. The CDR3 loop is CASSSYWGTSYEQYF. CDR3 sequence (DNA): TGTGCCAGCAGTTCGTACTGGGGTACCTCCTACGAGCAGTACTTC.

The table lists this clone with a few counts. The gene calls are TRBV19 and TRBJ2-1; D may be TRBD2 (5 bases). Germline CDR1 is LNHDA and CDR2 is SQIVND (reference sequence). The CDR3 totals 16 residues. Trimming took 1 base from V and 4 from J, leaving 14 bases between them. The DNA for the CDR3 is TGTGCCAGTAGTATAGGAAGGACTCAACCTTACAATGAGCAGTTCTTC. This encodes CASSIGRTQPYNEQFF.

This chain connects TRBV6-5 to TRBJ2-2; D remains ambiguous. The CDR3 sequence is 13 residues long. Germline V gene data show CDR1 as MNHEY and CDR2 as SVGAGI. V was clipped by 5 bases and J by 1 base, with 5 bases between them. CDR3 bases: TGTGCCAGCAGTGTCGGGAACACCGGGGAGCTGTTTTTT. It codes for CASSVGNTGELFF.

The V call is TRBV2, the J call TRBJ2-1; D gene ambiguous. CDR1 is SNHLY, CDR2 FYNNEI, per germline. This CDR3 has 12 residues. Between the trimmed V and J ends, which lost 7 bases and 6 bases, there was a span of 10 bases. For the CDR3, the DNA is TGTGCCAGCAAACCGGGTGGCAATGAGCAGTTCTTC. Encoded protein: CASKPGGNEQFF.

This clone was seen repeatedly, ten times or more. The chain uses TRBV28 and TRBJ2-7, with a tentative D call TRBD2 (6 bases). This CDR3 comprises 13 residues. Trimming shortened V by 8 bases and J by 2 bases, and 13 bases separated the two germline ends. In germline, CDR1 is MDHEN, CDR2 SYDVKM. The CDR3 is CASGASVPYEQYF. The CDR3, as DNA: TGTGCCAGCGGGGCTAGCGTCCCCTACGAGCAGTACTTC.

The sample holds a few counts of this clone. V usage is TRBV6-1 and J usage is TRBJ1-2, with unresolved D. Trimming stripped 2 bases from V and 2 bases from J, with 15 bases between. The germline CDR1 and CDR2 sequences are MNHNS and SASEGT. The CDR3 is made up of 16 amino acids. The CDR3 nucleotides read TGTGCCAGCAGTGAACCTGGCGTTGGTTTCAACTATGGCTACACCTTC. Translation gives CASSEPGVGFNYGYTF.

The CDR3 nucleotides are TGCGCCAGCAGCTGGCAGGACAGGGAGGATGGCTACACCTTC. This codes for CASSWQDREDGYTF. This chain joins TRBV5-1 and TRBJ1-2; TRBD1 matches 8 bases. The CDR3 has 14 residues. Germline CDR1 and CDR2: SGHRS and YFSETQ. Trimming removed 3 bases from V and 6 bases from J; junction bases left unmatched: 7.

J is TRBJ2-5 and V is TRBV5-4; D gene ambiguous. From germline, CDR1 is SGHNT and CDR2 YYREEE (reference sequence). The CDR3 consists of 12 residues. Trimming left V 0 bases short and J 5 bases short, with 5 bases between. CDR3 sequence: CASSLGTETQYF. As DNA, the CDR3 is TGTGCCAGCAGCTTGGGGACGGAGACCCAGTACTTC.

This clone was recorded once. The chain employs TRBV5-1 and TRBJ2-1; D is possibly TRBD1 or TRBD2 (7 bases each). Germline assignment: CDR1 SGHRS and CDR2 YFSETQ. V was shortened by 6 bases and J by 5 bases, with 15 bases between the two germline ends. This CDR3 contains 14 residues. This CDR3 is CASTRQGGDNEQFF. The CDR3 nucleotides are TGCGCCAGCACACGACAGGGAGGGGACAATGAGCAGTTCTTC.

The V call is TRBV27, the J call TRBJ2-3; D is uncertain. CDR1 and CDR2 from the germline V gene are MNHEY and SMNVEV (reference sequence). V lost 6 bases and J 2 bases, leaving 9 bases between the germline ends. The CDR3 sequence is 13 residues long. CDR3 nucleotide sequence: TGTGCCAGCAGCCAAAAATACACAGATACGCAGTATTTT. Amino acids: CASSQKYTDTQYF.

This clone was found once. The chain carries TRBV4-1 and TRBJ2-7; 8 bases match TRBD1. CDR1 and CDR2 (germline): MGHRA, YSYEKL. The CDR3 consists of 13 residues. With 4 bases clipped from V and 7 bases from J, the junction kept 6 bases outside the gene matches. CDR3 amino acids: CASSPQGALEQYF. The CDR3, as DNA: TGCGCCAGCAGCCCGCAGGGGGCGTTGGAGCAGTACTTC.

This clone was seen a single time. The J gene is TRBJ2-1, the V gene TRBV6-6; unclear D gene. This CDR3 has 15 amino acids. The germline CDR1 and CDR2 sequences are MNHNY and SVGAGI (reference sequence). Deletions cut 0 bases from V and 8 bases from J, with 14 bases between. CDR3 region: CASSYSPLIVDEQFF. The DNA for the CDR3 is TGTGCCAGCAGTTACTCCCCCTTGATAGTCGATGAGCAGTTCTTC.

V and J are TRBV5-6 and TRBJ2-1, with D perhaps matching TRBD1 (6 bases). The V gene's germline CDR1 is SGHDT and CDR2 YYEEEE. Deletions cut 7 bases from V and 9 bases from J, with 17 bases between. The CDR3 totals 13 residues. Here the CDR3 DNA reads TGTGCCAGCCTAGAAGGGGGTACGGGTGAGCAGTTCTTC. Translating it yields CASLEGGTGEQFF.

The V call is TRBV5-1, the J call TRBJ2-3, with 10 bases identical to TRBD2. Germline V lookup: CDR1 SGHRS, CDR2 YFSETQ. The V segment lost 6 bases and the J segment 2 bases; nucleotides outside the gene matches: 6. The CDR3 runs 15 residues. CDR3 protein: CASIGLADPTDTQYF. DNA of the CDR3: TGCGCCAGCATAGGACTAGCGGATCCCACAGATACGCAGTATTTT.

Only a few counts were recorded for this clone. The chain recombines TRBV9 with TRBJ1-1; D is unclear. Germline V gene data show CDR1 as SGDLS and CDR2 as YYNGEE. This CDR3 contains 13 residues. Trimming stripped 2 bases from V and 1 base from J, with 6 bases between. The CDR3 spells CASSVSRNTEAFF. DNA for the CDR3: TGTGCCAGCAGCGTGAGTAGGAACACTGAAGCTTTCTTT.

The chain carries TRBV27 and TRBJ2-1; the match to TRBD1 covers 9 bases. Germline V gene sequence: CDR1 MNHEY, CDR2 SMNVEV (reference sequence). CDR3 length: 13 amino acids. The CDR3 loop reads CATGTGYGNEQFF. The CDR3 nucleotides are TGTGCAACCGGGACAGGGTACGGGAATGAGCAGTTCTTC.

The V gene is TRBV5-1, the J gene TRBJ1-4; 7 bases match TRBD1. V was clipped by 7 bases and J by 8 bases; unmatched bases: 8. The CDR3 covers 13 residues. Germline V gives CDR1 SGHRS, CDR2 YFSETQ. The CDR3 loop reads CASGRGLGEKLFF. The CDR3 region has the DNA TGCGCCAGCGGGAGGGGGCTCGGGGAAAAACTGTTTTTT. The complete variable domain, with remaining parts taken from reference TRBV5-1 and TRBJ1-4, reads KAGVTQTPRYLIKTRGQQVTLSCSPISGHRSVSWYQQTPGQGLQFLFEYFSETQRNKGNFPGRFSGRQFSNSRSEMNVSTLELGDSALYLCASGRGLGEKLFFGSGTQLSVL.

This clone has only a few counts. The CDR3, as DNA: TGTGCCAGCAGTCGGGGAGAGACCCAGTACTTC. Amino acid sequence: CASSRGETQYF. The V call is TRBV2, the J call TRBJ2-5; maybe TRBD2 (5 bases). Trimming cost V 5 bases and J 4 bases, with 5 bases left between them. The CDR3 length is 11 residues. Germline V gene lookup returns CDR1 SNHLY and CDR2 FYNNEI.

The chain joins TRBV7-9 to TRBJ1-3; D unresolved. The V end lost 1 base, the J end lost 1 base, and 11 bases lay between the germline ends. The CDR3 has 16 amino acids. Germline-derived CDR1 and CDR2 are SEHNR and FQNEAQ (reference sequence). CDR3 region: CASSLGWGGSGNTIYF. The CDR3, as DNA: TGTGCCAGCAGCTTAGGATGGGGTGGATCTGGAAACACCATATATTTT.

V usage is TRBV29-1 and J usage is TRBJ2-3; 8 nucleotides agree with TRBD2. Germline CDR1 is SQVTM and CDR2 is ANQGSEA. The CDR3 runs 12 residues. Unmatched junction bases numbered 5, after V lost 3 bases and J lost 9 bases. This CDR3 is CSVEAGGWTQYF. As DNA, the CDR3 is TGCAGCGTTGAGGCGGGAGGCTGGACGCAGTATTTT.

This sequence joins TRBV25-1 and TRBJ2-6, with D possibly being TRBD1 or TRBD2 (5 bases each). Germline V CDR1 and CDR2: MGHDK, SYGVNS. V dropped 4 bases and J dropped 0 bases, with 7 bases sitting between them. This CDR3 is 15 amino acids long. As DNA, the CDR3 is TGTGCCAGCAGTGGAGGGGACTCTGGGGCCAACGTCCTGACTTTC. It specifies CASSGGDSGANVLTF.

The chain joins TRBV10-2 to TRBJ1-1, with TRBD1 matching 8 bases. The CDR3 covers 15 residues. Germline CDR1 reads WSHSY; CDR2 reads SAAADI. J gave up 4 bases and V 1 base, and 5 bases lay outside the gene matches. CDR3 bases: TGCGCCAGCAGTGAGTACGGACAGGGTGGCACTGAAGCTTTCTTT. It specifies CASSEYGQGGTEAFF.

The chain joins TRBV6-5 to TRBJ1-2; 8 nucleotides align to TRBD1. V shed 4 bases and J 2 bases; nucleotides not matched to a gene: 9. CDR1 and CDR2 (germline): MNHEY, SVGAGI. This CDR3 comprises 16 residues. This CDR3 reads CASSSIRQGLNYGYTF. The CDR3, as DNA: TGTGCCAGCAGTTCCATTCGACAGGGGTTGAACTATGGCTACACCTTC.

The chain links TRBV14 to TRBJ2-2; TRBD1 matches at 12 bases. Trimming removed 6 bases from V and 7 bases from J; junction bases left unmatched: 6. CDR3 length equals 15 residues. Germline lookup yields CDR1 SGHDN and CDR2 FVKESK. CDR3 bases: TGTGCCAGCAGTTCCGGGACAGGGGGCGTCGGGGAGCTGTTTTTT. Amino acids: CASSSGTGGVGELFF. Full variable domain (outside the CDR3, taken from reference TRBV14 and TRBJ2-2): EAGVTQFPSHSVIEKGQTVTLRCDPISGHDNLYWYRRVMGKEIKFLLHFVKESKQDESGMPNNRFLAERTGGTYSTLKVQPAELEDSGVYFCASSSGTGGVGELFFGEGSRLTVL.

The CDR3 bases are TGTGCCAGCAGTCCCGGACCGCGTGAAGGGCCCCAGCATTTT. Translation: CASSPGPREGPQHF. The V call is TRBV6-6, the J call TRBJ1-5; unclear D gene. Germline assignment: CDR1 MNHNY and CDR2 SVGAGI (reference sequence). V dropped 5 bases and J dropped 9 bases, with 17 bases sitting between them. The CDR3 is made up of 14 amino acids.

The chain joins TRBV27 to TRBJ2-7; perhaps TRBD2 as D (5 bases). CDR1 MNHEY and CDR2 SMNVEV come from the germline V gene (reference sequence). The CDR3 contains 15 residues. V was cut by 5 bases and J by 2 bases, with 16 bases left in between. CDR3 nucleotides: TGTGCCAGCAGTCCCAACACTGGACTTACCTACGAGCAGTACTTC. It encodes CASSPNTGLTYEQYF.